Here is one TCR beta chain with its context. The antigen remains unidentified. The record originates from a study of cytomegalovirus exposure and HLA in healthy donors. Donors consisted of healthy bone marrow donors. Amplification used 60 Vbeta primers and 13 Jbeta primers. The table came from immunoSEQ multiplex PCR; TCRdb's copy has only in-frame clones and leaves some out. The repertoire consists of around 140,000 clones, with around 80% occurring once and the leading ten covering more than 1.5%. The germline V and J ends were trimmed by 0 bases and 1 base, with 11 bases remaining between them. CDR3 length: 15 amino acids. Germline V gene sequence: CDR1 SGHKS, CDR2 YYEKEE (reference sequence). Broader study findings: Productive rates of about 87% or about 30% were seen for most TCR beta V segments in an earlier analysis. Most TCRs appeared rarely, but some public TCRs recurred in many donors.

The J gene is TRBJ2-7, the V gene TRBV5-5, with D perhaps matching TRBD2 (6 bases). This clonotype was obtained from a woman in her thirties or forties in good health and CMV-seronegative. Sequenced: PBMCs. The CDR3: CASSLAGTSSYEQYF. The CDR3 DNA reads TGTGCCAGCAGCTTGGCGGGGACTTCTTCCTACGAGCAGTACTTC.